This TCR beta chain derives from a study of CD8+ T cells in alopecia areata. The wider study: The study gave treated patients oral tofacitinib at 5 to 10 mg twice daily. Tofacitinib dosing lasted 6 to 18 months, which was then followed by 6 months off drug. Findings and limits, study-wide: Higher clonality than in normal scalp was seen in lesional scalp, especially alopecia totalis/universalis.

V shed 0 bases and J shed 5 bases, with 7 bases lying between them. CDR1 and CDR2 from the germline V gene are SNHLY and FYNNEI. The CDR3 has 13 residues. The sample's treatment: oral pan-JAK inhibitor, 5-10 mg twice daily. TCR sequencing used cDNA made by reverse transcription of extracted RNA. Sequenced by immunoSEQ multiplex PCR; TCRdb stores in-frame clones only, minus some. The sample carries more than 200,000 clones, approximately 67% recorded once. As to this clone: The target antigen is unknown.

The TCR originated in a human donor with alopecia areata. This chain joins TRBV2 and TRBJ1-2; D is ambiguous. This sample comprised CD4+ T cells sorted from blood, obtained between weeks 43 and 45, from a patient treated with tofacitinib. The CDR3 sequence is CASSEAPGYGYTF. The CDR3, as DNA: TGTGCCAGCAGTGAAGCTCCCGGTTATGGCTACACCTTC.